These 21 T cell receptor beta chains share one sample of origin, sequenced in a study of blood T cell repertoires in COVID-19. Using immunoSEQ multiplex PCR, the repertoire was profiled, and TCRdb retains in-frame clones only, with some absent. The sample lists about 120,000 clones, 85% occurring once. The specimen was peripheral blood. The receptors here all came from a man older than 75 with acute or convalescent COVID-19.

V and J are TRBV28 and TRBJ1-2, with TRBD1 as a possible D gene (6 bases). V gave up 6 bases and J gave up 8 bases, with 13 bases separating them. Germline CDR1 is MDHEN and CDR2 is SYDVKM. CDR3 length: 12 residues. The CDR3 DNA reads as TGTGCCAGCAGAACAGGGATCCCAGGCTACACCTTC. Residues: CASRTGIPGYTF.

This chain uses TRBV20-1 with TRBJ1-4; possible D gene TRBD1, 6 bases. V gave up 3 bases and J gave up 6 bases, with 11 bases separating them. CDR3 length equals 13 residues. Germline V gene lookup returns CDR1 DFQATT and CDR2 SNEGSKA (reference sequence). CDR3 protein: CSASRAGDEKLFF. CDR3 nucleotide sequence: TGCAGTGCTAGTAGGGCAGGGGATGAAAAACTGTTTTTT.

The V gene is TRBV10-3, the J gene TRBJ1-2; no reliable D call. This CDR3 has 16 amino acids. V lost 4 bases and J lost 3, with 18 bases in between. The germline V gene encodes CDR1 ENHRY and CDR2 SYGVKD. This CDR3 reads CAISGTGWFGDYGYTF. CDR3 sequence (DNA): TGTGCCATCAGTGGAACCGGATGGTTCGGGGACTATGGCTACACCTTC.

This clone has only one observation. The rearrangement links TRBV19 to TRBJ1-1, with 8 nucleotides matching TRBD1. This CDR3 contains 18 residues. Germline trimming cut 5 bases from V and 0 bases from J; bases unmatched to any gene: 14. Germline V gene sequence: CDR1 LNHDA, CDR2 SQIVND (reference sequence). The DNA for the CDR3 is TGTGCCAGTAGTTTCGACCGGGACAGGAGACGCATGAACACTGAAGCTTTCTTT. Amino acids: CASSFDRDRRRMNTEAFF.

V and J are TRBV19 and TRBJ2-2; 8 bases agree with TRBD1. V gave up 3 bases and J gave up 5 bases; unmatched junction bases: 8. The germline gives CDR1 LNHDA, CDR2 SQIVND (reference sequence). This CDR3 is 16 amino acids long. DNA of the CDR3: TGTGCCAGTAGTATGGATCGGACAGGGCAAACCGGGGAGCTGTTTTTT. Translation gives CASSMDRTGQTGELFF.

The chain carries TRBV6-6 and TRBJ2-1, with a possible D match to TRBD2 (5 bases). CDR1 and CDR2 (germline): MNHNY, SVGAGI (reference sequence). The CDR3 loop spans 14 amino acids. V dropped 7 bases and J dropped 0 bases, with 10 bases sitting between them. CDR3 coding DNA: TGTGCCAGCATTCGAGAGGGCTCCTACAATGAGCAGTTCTTC. It encodes CASIREGSYNEQFF.

The V gene is TRBV2, the J gene TRBJ1-5, with TRBD1 matching over 11 bases. The trim removed 4 bases at V and 6 bases at J, leaving 5 bases unmatched. The CDR3 is 15 amino acids. Germline values: CDR1 SNHLY, CDR2 FYNNEI. The chain's CDR3 is CASSVGQGVGQPQHF. CDR3 nucleotide sequence: TGTGCCAGCAGTGTGGGACAGGGGGTGGGTCAGCCCCAGCATTTT. The variable domain in full, completed from reference TRBV2 and TRBJ1-5, reads EPEVTQTPSHQVTQMGQEVILRCVPISNHLYFYWYRQILGQKVEFLVSFYNNEISEKSEIFDDQFSVERPDGSNFTLKIRSTKLEDSAMYFCASSVGQGVGQPQHFGDGTRLSIL.

This chain joins TRBV28 and TRBJ1-1, with D hard to call. This CDR3 region has 14 residues. The V gene lost 3 bases and the J gene lost 6 bases, with 14 bases spanning the gap. CDR1 MDHEN and CDR2 SYDVKM come from the germline V gene. The CDR3 here is CASSFEGPRAEAFF. DNA of the CDR3: TGTGCCAGCAGTTTTGAGGGTCCTCGGGCTGAAGCTTTCTTT. Complete variable domain (other parts from reference TRBV28 and TRBJ1-1): DVKVTQSSRYLVKRTGEKVFLECVQDMDHENMFWYRQDPGLGLRLIYFSYDVKMKEKGDIPEGYSVSREKKERFSLILESASTNQTSMYLCASSFEGPRAEAFFGQGTRLTVV.

The chain employs TRBV6-6 and TRBJ2-5; possible D gene TRBD2, 6 bases. From germline, CDR1 is MNHNY and CDR2 SVGAGI (reference sequence). The V end lost 7 bases, the J end lost 2 bases, and 14 bases lay between the germline ends. The CDR3 spans 14 residues. The CDR3 is CASNNGGGQETQYF. The CDR3 nucleotides are TGTGCCAGCAACAACGGCGGAGGGCAAGAGACCCAGTACTTC.

The rearrangement uses TRBV6-5 and TRBJ2-7; 10 nucleotides align to TRBD2. V lost 8 bases to trimming and J lost 4 bases; unmatched junction nucleotides: 11. Germline V gives CDR1 MNHEY, CDR2 SVGAGI. This CDR3 contains 15 residues. The CDR3 here is CASSSGRATGYEQYF. The DNA of the CDR3 is TGTGCCAGCTCCAGCGGGAGGGCCACCGGGTACGAGCAGTACTTC.

The chain recombines TRBV6-5 with TRBJ2-5; TRBD2 might be the D (5 bases). Germline lookup yields CDR1 MNHEY and CDR2 SVGAGI. The CDR3 loop spans 11 amino acids. Trimming removed 5 bases at V and 10 bases at J, with 11 bases between. DNA of the CDR3: TGTGCCAGCAGTCGTGACCGGGACCAGTACTTC. It translates to CASSRDRDQYF.

This chain connects TRBV5-4 to TRBJ1-3; 7 positions agree with TRBD1. The CDR3 has 16 amino acids. V dropped 4 bases and J dropped 4; count of bases not matched to a gene: 11. Germline-derived CDR1 and CDR2 are SGHNT and YYREEE (reference sequence). The CDR3 nucleotides read TGTGCCAGCAGCGGGGGGACAGCTAAAGGAGGAAACACCATATATTTT. Translated, it gives CASSGGTAKGGNTIYF.

The chain links TRBV7-2 to TRBJ2-3; the D gene is possibly TRBD2 (6 bases). Germline-derived CDR1 and CDR2 are SGHTA and FQGNSA. Trimming took 0 bases from V and 1 from J, leaving 8 bases between them. The CDR3 spans 15 residues. The DNA of the CDR3 is TGTGCCAGCAGCTTAGCGCGGGGTGGCACAGATACGCAGTATTTT. Residues: CASSLARGGTDTQYF.

The chain couples TRBV3-1 (or the pseudogene TRBV3-2) to TRBJ1-2; 8 bases match TRBD1. V was clipped by 0 bases and J by 0 bases; unmatched bases: 9. This CDR3 comprises 18 residues. In germline, CDR1 is LGHDT, CDR2 YNNKEL (reference sequence). The CDR3 DNA follows: TGTGCCAGCAGCCAAGATCCCCGACAGGGGAGAACTAACTATGGCTACACCTTC. It is translated as CASSQDPRQGRTNYGYTF.

This chain connects TRBV5-1 to TRBJ2-5; maybe TRBD1 (6 bases). CDR1 SGHRS and CDR2 YFSETQ come from the germline V gene. V was clipped by 0 bases and J by 1 base, with 16 bases between them. The length of the CDR3 is 17 residues. The CDR3 loop is CASSLGVRWDTQETQYF. In DNA form, the CDR3 reads TGCGCCAGCAGCTTGGGGGTCCGGTGGGACACCCAAGAGACCCAGTACTTC. Full variable domain (missing parts from reference TRBV5-1 and TRBJ2-5): KAGVTQTPRYLIKTRGQQVTLSCSPISGHRSVSWYQQTPGQGLQFLFEYFSETQRNKGNFPGRFSGRQFSNSRSEMNVSTLELGDSALYLCASSLGVRWDTQETQYFGPGTRLLVL.

This chain links TRBV28 with TRBJ2-7, with a tentative D call TRBD1 (5 bases). CDR3 length equals 14 residues. Germline V gene lookup returns CDR1 MDHEN and CDR2 SYDVKM. Deletions cut 2 bases from V and 3 bases from J, with 11 bases between. Written as DNA, the CDR3 is TGTGCCAGCAGTTTAGCAGGGCTAATCTACGAGCAGTACTTC. It codes for CASSLAGLIYEQYF.

The V and J genes are TRBV9 and TRBJ2-7, with D possibly matching TRBD2 (5 bases). CDR3 size: 13 residues. CDR1 is SGDLS and CDR2 is YYNGEE in the germline V gene. The V end was cut by 3 bases, the J end by 7 bases, with 14 bases between. CDR3 nucleotide sequence: TGTGCCAGCAGCGGCCCCGAGGGTCGTGAGCAGTACTTC. It yields the protein CASSGPEGREQYF.

The J gene is TRBJ2-1, the V gene TRBV25-1, with a tentative D call TRBD1 (6 bases). Germline-derived CDR1 and CDR2 are MGHDK and SYGVNS. V lost 1 base and J 7 bases, leaving 17 bases between the germline ends. The CDR3 extends over 16 amino acids. The chain's CDR3 is CASSESRAGDGNEQFF. CDR3 DNA: TGTGCCAGCAGTGAATCGAGGGCAGGGGATGGGAATGAGCAGTTCTTC.

The genes are TRBV7-2 and TRBJ1-5, with 7 bases fitting TRBD1. CDR1 is SGHTA and CDR2 is FQGNSA in the germline V gene. The J segment lost 4 bases and the V segment lost 4 bases, leaving 7 bases of the junction unmatched. This CDR3 comprises 15 residues. The CDR3 spells CASSSVTGMNQPQHF. The CDR3 DNA is TGTGCCAGCAGCTCCGTGACAGGGATGAATCAGCCCCAGCATTTT.

V gene TRBV27 combines with J gene TRBJ1-3; D gene unclear. V was pared by 2 bases and J by 0 bases, with 8 bases between. Germline loops: CDR1 MNHEY, CDR2 SMNVEV (reference sequence). The CDR3 is 15 residues long. CDR3 region: CASSLTQSSGNTIYF. The CDR3 DNA follows: TGTGCCAGCAGTTTAACACAGTCCTCTGGAAACACCATATATTTT.

The gene calls are TRBV6-4 and TRBJ2-3, with 10 nucleotides matching TRBD2. The CDR3 spans 15 residues. J lost 1 base, V lost 8 bases, and 6 bases had no gene match. Germline assignment: CDR1 MRHNA and CDR2 SNTAGT. CDR3 bases: TGTGCCAGCGGAATAGCGGGGGGACGCACAGATACGCAGTATTTT. Translated, it gives CASGIAGGRTDTQYF.